This T cell receptor (beta chain) was recorded in a study of draining lymph node invasion in breast cancer (dated by TCRdb to 2020 to 2022). In terms of the full investigation: Nodal metastasis was diagnosed by histology and cytokeratin immunohistochemistry, and confirmation was obtained by EpCAM/CD45 flow cytometry. Across breast cancer tissues, a separate targeted assay used bulk TCR-beta CDR3 sequencing to compare sorted memory regulatory T cells with memory conventional CD4 T cells. From every patient, the primary tumor plus matched non-invaded and tumor-invaded tumor-draining lymph nodes were collected, and both Treg and Tconv subsets were profiled. The separate targeted TCR sequencing included lymph nodes from five patients, and primary tumors were also sequenced for most of those five patients.

The study at large found these results: The tumor top-100 clone tracking analysis was possible in only two patients. The data could not resolve whether Treg conversion took place in a given organ or whether converted Tregs recirculated between nodes and tumor. Across all tissues in the targeted TCR-seq data, Tregs appeared to be more clonally expanded than Tconvs, and both subsets showed lower diversity in tumor than in lymph nodes. TCRs shared between Treg and Tconv subsets were regarded as suggestive, but not proof, of a common clonal origin. Roughly 13-22% of Treg TCRs were shared with Tconvs per tissue, interpreted as suggesting peripheral Treg induction. Some of the top 100 tumor clones were detected in invaded and non-invaded nodes, and this detection was taken to suggest recirculation between tumor and draining nodes.

Preparation of the library involved bulk RNA-seq. The sample was run on an Illumina HiSeq 2500. In the paper's pipeline: In the separate targeted TCR-seq dataset, CDR3 sequences were extracted from raw reads and quantified using MiXCR version 2.1.5 with default parameters. TCR-beta clones in the separate targeted TCR-seq dataset were defined according to the combination of V gene, J gene and CDR3 sequence. For the separate targeted TCR-seq dataset, clones with fewer than three counts were filtered out, after which only the 90% most strongly expressed clones in each sample were kept. For each tissue in the separate targeted TCR-seq dataset, Treg-Tconv overlap was calculated by dividing the number of shared clones by the total number of Treg clones and multiplying by 100. TCRdb reprocessed the public reads (quality trimming at Q25 with fastp, clone calling with MiXCR) and kept in-frame beta chains. Each entry merges the rows of one CDR3 protein and shows their most common DNA and genes. Here the V and J calls rest on TCRdb's processing, not on the authors' analysis. The sample profile shows around 3,500 distinct CDR3 sequences; around 84% of them were found once. The ten largest account for less than 2% of the sample.

For memory conventional CD4 T cells, the sort was based on CD4+ CD45RA- CD25- cells. Each tumor-draining lymph node was classified as non-invaded if metastatic tumor cells were absent and as invaded if metastatic tumor cells were present. Before staining and sorting, T cells were pre-enriched using a Miltenyi Pan T Cell isolation kit. Primary tumors were characterized by immunohistochemistry for estrogen receptor, progesterone receptor, HER2 and Ki-67. Fresh surgical tissue was processed within a few hours after surgery by cutting into small fragments. The tissue fragments were enzymatically digested with Liberase TL plus DNase for 15 to 20 minutes and then passed through a 40-micrometer strainer. After DAPI live/dead staining, sorting was performed on a BD FACS Aria II with about 96-99% purity. Sorted cells were lysed in TCL buffer, and RNA was purified using a Norgen Single Cell RNA purification kit that included DNase treatment.

Germline trimming amounts to 5 bases on V and 5 bases on J, with 9 as the count of junction bases outside the gene matches. The germline V gene sets CDR1 to SGHTA and CDR2 to FQGNSA. Counted from cysteine to phenylalanine, this CDR3 has 15 amino acids. The kept DNA is CDR3 alone, 45 bases in frame from the first base. As to this clonotype: The antigen this receptor binds is unknown. Per-base qualities were not stored, and no clone one base away is much larger.

Sample: sorted memory CD4+ effector T cells from a lymph node. Interpreted using the paper, the cell subset or site label stands for: CD45RA-negative sorted CD4+ T cells (memory Tconv or effector/memory Treg). The V and J segments used are TRBV7-2 and TRBJ2-1, with 7 bases in between that match TRBD2. The receptor comes from a female donor with luminal breast cancer. The bases read TGTGCCAGCAGCCTAGGGCTAGCGGTTAACAATGAGCAGTTCTTC. Its protein is CASSLGLAVNNEQFF.